This T cell receptor beta chain derives from a study of CD8+ T cells in alopecia areata. The study, taken as a whole, reports: Possibly because of HLA-related factors, TCR sharing was less clear across patients than in mice. Affected scalp, especially in alopecia totalis/universalis, had a higher clonality than normal scalp did.

Extracted RNA was reverse transcribed, and the resulting cDNA served as sequencing template. The repertoire was sequenced with immunoSEQ multiplex PCR; TCRdb's copy has only in-frame clones and lacks some. The profile shows 130,000 to 150,000 clones, about three fifths of them singletons. CDR1 and CDR2 (germline): SNHLY, FYNNEI. Trimming took 0 bases from V and 6 from J; bases not matched to a gene: 11. The CDR3 spans 16 residues. Concerning this clone: Its specificity is unknown.

Investigators sorted PBMCs to obtain both CD4+ and CD8+ T cells. Sequenced input: CD8+ T cells sorted from blood. The J gene is TRBJ2-7, the V gene TRBV2; 7 bases map to TRBD1. The source is a human donor in good health. DNA of the CDR3: TGTGCCAGCAGTGAAGCGCGGAGACAGGGATATGGCGAGCAGTACTTC. Amino acid sequence: CASSEARRQGYGEQYF. Together with reference TRBV2 and TRBJ2-7, the CDR3 gives the full variable domain: EPEVTQTPSHQVTQMGQEVILRCVPISNHLYFYWYRQILGQKVEFLVSFYNNEISEKSEIFDDQFSVERPDGSNFTLKIRSTKLEDSAMYFCASSEARRQGYGEQYFGPGTRLTVT.